The 7 T cell receptor beta chains presented below share a single source sample, sequenced in a study of regulatory T cells in long-lasting Graves disease (dated by TCRdb to 2020 to 2023). Preparation of the library involved multiplex PCR. The instrument given in TCRdb is Illumina HiSeq 4000. To build TCR beta libraries, CDR3 regions were amplified by Arm-PCR using iRepertoire HTBI primers. The raw public data were reprocessed by TCRdb itself: fastp quality trimming at Q25, MiXCR clonotype calling, in-frame beta chains only. For every CDR3 protein sequence, its rows merge into one entry that carries the most common genes and DNA. This sample holds some 240,000 distinct CDR3 sequences; about 19% were observed only once. Roughly 12% of the sample goes to the ten largest clones. The sample's time point, from its label and the paper: newly diagnosed GD, antithyroid drugs for less than 3 months. For both TCR sequencing and RNA sequencing, RNA was extracted from PBMCs using TRIzol.

These data are also associated with another study on T cells in Graves' hyperthyroidism and ophthalmopathy.

This sample comprised peripheral blood mononuclear cells (PBMCs), obtained at new diagnosis, from a patient treated with antithyroid drugs. The source of these receptors is a woman between 25 and 40 years old with Graves disease. Donor details come from another sample of the same person, matched by shared clones.

This clonotype was counted ten times or more. The chain joins TRBV7-9 to TRBJ2-1, with 11 bases identical to TRBD2. The CDR3 is 16 residues long. Germline lookup yields CDR1 SEHNR and CDR2 FQNEAQ (reference sequence). Germline trimming cut 4 bases from V and 7 bases from J; bases unmatched to any gene: 9. The CDR3 nucleotides are TGTGCCAGCAGCTCAAGGGGACTAGCGGTTTTGAATGAGCAGTTCTTC. This gives the protein CASSSRGLAVLNEQFF.

This clonotype occurred many times. The gene calls are TRBV6-2 or TRBV6-3 and TRBJ2-2, with D possibly called TRBD1 or TRBD2 (6 bases each). Germline V gives CDR1 MNHEY, CDR2 SVGEGT. Trimming took off 0 bases at V and 5 bases at J, with 10 bases between the two ends. The CDR3 is made up of 15 amino acids. DNA of the CDR3: TGTGCCAGCAGTTACTCGGGGGGCGGGACCGGGGAGCTGTTTTTT. It is translated as CASSYSGGGTGELFF.

Comments on this clonotype: A much larger clone differs by one base, so this may be a read error. The chain carries TRBV11-3 and TRBJ2-7; no clear D. Per germline, CDR1 SGHNT and CDR2 YENEEA. The V end was cut by 0 bases, the J end by 2 bases, with 11 bases between. CDR3 size: 15 residues. The CDR3 nucleotides are TGTGCCAGCAGCTTAGATTCACTCTTCCCCTACGAGCAGTACTTC. This encodes CASSLDSLFPYEQYF.

This clonotype was counted only a few times. The chain employs TRBV5-1 and TRBJ1-2; no clear D gene. V shed 0 bases and J shed 5 bases, with 11 bases lying between them. Germline CDR1 and CDR2: SGHRS and YFSETQ. The CDR3 consists of 14 residues. The CDR3 protein is CASSLGEAAYGYTF. CDR3 DNA sequence: TGCGCCAGCAGCTTGGGGGAGGCAGCTTATGGCTACACCTTC.

This clonotype was seen a handful of times. A far larger clone is just one base off, so this is likely a read error. The chain combines TRBV11-2 with TRBJ1-1; D is undetermined. V was clipped by 6 bases and J by 0 bases, with 14 bases between them. The CDR3 loop spans 15 amino acids. CDR1 is SGHAT, CDR2 FQNNGV, per germline. The CDR3 DNA follows: TGTGCCAGCAGTCCCTCCAGACGGTTGAACACTGAAGCTTTCTTT. It codes for CASSPSRRLNTEAFF.

There are many counts of this clonotype. The J gene is TRBJ2-5, the V gene TRBV10-3, with D hard to call. CDR1 is ENHRY and CDR2 is SYGVKD in the germline V gene. CDR3 length: 12 residues. V was trimmed by 2 bases and J by 5 bases, leaving 6 bases between them. The CDR3 nucleotides read TGTGCCATCAGTGAGCCGAGGGAGACCCAGTACTTC. Residues: CAISEPRETQYF.

CDR3 nucleotide sequence: TGTGCCAGCAGTGTCGCTACCTACGAGCAGTACTTC. This codes for CASSVATYEQYF. This chain joins TRBV25-1 and TRBJ2-7; D uncertain. V lost 4 bases, J lost 2 bases, and 6 bases lay in between. The CDR3 has 12 residues. Germline assignment: CDR1 MGHDK and CDR2 SYGVNS.